The 10 T cell receptor beta chains reported below all come from one sample, sequenced in a study of early T cells in non-severe SARS-CoV-2 infection. TCRdb itself ran the 5' RACE reads through MiXCR, one entry per CDR3 protein. In the table there are tens of thousands of distinct CDR3 sequences, less than 8.5% of which are singletons. The specimen was whole blood. The receptors were sampled from an adult who was a healthcare worker with PCR-confirmed SARS-CoV-2 infection or an uninfected control (not recorded which).

The CDR3 DNA follows: TGCGCCAGCAGCCAAGGAATGGGGCGAACTGAAGCTTTCTTT. Its protein product is CASSQGMGRTEAFF. The rearrangement uses TRBV4-1 and TRBJ1-1, with TRBD1 as a possible D gene (5 bases). The CDR3 contains 14 residues. Germline V gene sequence: CDR1 MGHRA, CDR2 YSYEKL. Trimming pared 1 base from V and 5 bases from J, leaving 11 bases between.

In its sample, this clonotype was seen a few times. The chain is built from TRBV11-2 and TRBJ2-1, with D maybe TRBD2 (6 bases). V shed 3 bases and J shed 8 bases, with 14 bases lying between them. Germline CDR1 is SGHAT and CDR2 is FQNNGV. CDR3 length: 14 residues. The chain's CDR3 is CASSFMGGGYEQFF. The CDR3 coding sequence is TGTGCCAGCAGCTTCATGGGGGGAGGCTATGAGCAGTTCTTC. Combining the CDR3 with reference TRBV11-2 and TRBJ2-1 gives the whole variable domain EAGVAQSPRYKIIEKRQSVAFWCNPISGHATLYWYQQILGQGPKLLIQFQNNGVVDDSQLPKDRFSAERLKGVDSTLKIQPAKLEDSAVYLCASSFMGGGYEQFFGPGTRLTVL.

This clonotype was found many times. This chain uses TRBV7-2 with TRBJ2-3, with D unresolved. The germline V and J ends were trimmed by 1 base and 2 bases, with 4 bases remaining between them. The CDR3 is 13 residues long. Germline V CDR1 and CDR2: SGHTA, FQGNSA. The CDR3 is CASSLDFTDTQYF. DNA of the CDR3: TGTGCCAGCAGCTTAGACTTCACAGATACGCAGTATTTT.

As to this clonotype: Since a much larger clone is just one base distant, this may be a read error. The chain couples TRBV5-4 to TRBJ2-7; the D gene is possibly TRBD1 (5 bases). CDR1 is SGHNT, CDR2 YYREEE, per germline (reference sequence). The CDR3 loop spans 14 amino acids. CDR3: CASSIGQSSYVQYF. The DNA of the CDR3 is TGTGCCAGCAGCATTGGACAATCTTCCTACGTGCAGTACTTC.

This clonotype was found many times. The rearrangement joins TRBV12-3 or TRBV12-4 to TRBJ1-5; no firm D call. The CDR3 has 13 amino acids. The ends were cut back, 3 bases at V and 4 bases at J, with 7 bases in the middle. DNA for the CDR3: TGTGCCAGCAGTTTGACTAGTAATCAGCCCCAGCATTTT. Amino acids: CASSLTSNQPQHF.

Written as DNA, the CDR3 is TGTGCCAGCAGTCCTCTGAGCGGGGGGACCAATGAGCAGTTCTTC. It codes for CASSPLSGGTNEQFF. The rearrangement uses TRBV12-3 or TRBV12-4 and TRBJ2-1, with 9 nucleotides matching TRBD2. V was pared by 5 bases and J by 6 bases, with 8 bases of the junction left unmatched. The CDR3 totals 15 residues.

The genes are TRBV12-3 or TRBV12-4 and TRBJ1-5, with 11 positions matching TRBD1. This CDR3 contains 15 residues. J lost 1 base, V lost 5 bases, and 1 base had no gene match. CDR3 sequence reads: CASSGTGGSNQPQHF. CDR3 nucleotides: TGTGCCAGCAGTGGGACAGGGGGAAGCAATCAGCCCCAGCATTTT.

The chain couples TRBV27 to TRBJ2-5; D not resolved. The germline V gene encodes CDR1 MNHEY and CDR2 SMNVEV (reference sequence). Deletions cut 4 bases from V and 2 bases from J, with 5 bases between. The CDR3 has 12 amino acids. CDR3 loop: CASSSYQETQYF. The CDR3, as DNA: TGTGCCAGCAGTTCCTATCAAGAGACCCAGTACTTC.

This rearrangement joins TRBV4-2 to TRBJ2-1, with 10 bases matching TRBD1. V lost 4 bases to trimming and J lost 6 bases; unmatched junction nucleotides: 9. Germline-derived CDR1 and CDR2 are LGHNA and YNFKEQ. The CDR3 runs to 16 residues. In DNA, the CDR3 is TGTGCCAGCAGCCTTTTCGGGACAGGGGACTTCAATGAGCAGTTCTTC. It encodes CASSLFGTGDFNEQFF.

J is TRBJ2-7 and V is TRBV7-3; D is possibly TRBD1 or TRBD2 (5 bases each). The CDR3 totals 15 residues. V was clipped by 5 bases and J by 0 bases, with 14 bases between them. Germline assignment: CDR1 SGHTA and CDR2 FQGTGA. In DNA, the CDR3 is TGTGCCAGCAGCGTAGGAATGGGACCCTCCTACGAGCAGTACTTC. Its translation: CASSVGMGPSYEQYF.